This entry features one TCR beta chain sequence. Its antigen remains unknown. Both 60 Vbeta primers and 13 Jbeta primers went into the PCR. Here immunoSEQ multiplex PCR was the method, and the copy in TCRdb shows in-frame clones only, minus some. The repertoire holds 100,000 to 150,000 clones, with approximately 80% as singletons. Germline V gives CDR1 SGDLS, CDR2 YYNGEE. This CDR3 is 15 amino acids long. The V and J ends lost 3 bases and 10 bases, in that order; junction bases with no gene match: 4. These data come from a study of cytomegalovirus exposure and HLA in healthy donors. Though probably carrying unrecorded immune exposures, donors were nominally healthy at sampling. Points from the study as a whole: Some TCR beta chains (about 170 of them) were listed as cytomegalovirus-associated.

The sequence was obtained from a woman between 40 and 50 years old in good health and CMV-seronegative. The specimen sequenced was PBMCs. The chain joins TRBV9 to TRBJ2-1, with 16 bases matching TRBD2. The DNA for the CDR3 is TGTGCCAGCAGCGGAGGGACTAGCGGGAGGGAGGAGCAGTTCTTC. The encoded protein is CASSGGTSGREEQFF.